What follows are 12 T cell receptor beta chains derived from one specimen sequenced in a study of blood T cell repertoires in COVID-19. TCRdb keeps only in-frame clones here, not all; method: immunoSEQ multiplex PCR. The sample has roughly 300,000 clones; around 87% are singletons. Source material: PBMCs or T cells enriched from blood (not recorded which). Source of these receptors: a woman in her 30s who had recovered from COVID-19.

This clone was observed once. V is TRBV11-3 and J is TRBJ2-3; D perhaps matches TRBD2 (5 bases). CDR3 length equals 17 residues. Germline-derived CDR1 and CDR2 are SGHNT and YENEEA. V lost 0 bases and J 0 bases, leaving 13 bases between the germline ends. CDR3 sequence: CASSLDRSDYSTDTQYF. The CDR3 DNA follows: TGTGCCAGCAGCTTAGATCGAAGTGACTATAGCACAGATACGCAGTATTTT. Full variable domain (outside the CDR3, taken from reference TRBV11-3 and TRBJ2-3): EAGVVQSPRYKIIEKKQPVAFWCNPISGHNTLYWYLQNLGQGPELLIRYENEEAVDDSQLPKDRFSAERLKGVDSTLKIQPAELGDSAVYLCASSLDRSDYSTDTQYFGPGTRLTVL.

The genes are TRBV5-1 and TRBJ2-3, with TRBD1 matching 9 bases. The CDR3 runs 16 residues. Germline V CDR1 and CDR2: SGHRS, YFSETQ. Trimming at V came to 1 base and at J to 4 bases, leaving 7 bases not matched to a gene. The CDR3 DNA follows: TGCGCCAGCAGCTTGACTCGGGACAGGGCCCCAGATACGCAGTATTTT. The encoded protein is CASSLTRDRAPDTQYF. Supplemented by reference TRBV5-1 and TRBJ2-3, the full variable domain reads KAGVTQTPRYLIKTRGQQVTLSCSPISGHRSVSWYQQTPGQGLQFLFEYFSETQRNKGNFPGRFSGRQFSNSRSEMNVSTLELGDSALYLCASSLTRDRAPDTQYFGPGTRLTVL.

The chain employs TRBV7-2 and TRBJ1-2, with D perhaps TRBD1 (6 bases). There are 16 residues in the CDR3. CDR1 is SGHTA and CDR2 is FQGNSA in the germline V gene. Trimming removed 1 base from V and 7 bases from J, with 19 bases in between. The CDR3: CASSLDGPGERVGYTF. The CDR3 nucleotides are TGTGCCAGCAGCTTAGATGGTCCAGGGGAACGTGTTGGCTACACCTTC.

The CDR3 loop is CAGAGGRTDTQYF. CDR3 nucleotides: TGTGCCGGAGCGGGGGGGCGGACAGATACGCAGTATTTT. V is TRBV5-4 and J is TRBJ2-3, with 10 bases identical to TRBD2. CDR3 length: 13 residues. Germline V gene sequence: CDR1 SGHNT, CDR2 YYREEE (reference sequence). V gave up 10 bases and J gave up 3 bases; unmatched junction bases: 5.

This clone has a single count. The CDR3 region has the DNA TGTGCCAGCGGCCTTGCCGGGGCAGATACGCAGTATTTT. Encoded protein: CASGLAGADTQYF. J is TRBJ2-3 and V is TRBV6-5; tentative D call: TRBD2 (5 bases). In germline, CDR1 is MNHEY, CDR2 SVGAGI. V was shortened by 8 bases and J by 4 bases, with 13 bases between the two germline ends. The CDR3 loop spans 13 amino acids.

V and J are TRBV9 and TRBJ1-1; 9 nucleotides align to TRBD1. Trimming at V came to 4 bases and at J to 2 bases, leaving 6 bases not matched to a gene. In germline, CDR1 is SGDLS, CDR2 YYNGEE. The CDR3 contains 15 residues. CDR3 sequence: CASSPRDRDNTEAFF. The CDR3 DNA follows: TGTGCCAGCAGCCCGCGGGACAGGGACAACACTGAAGCTTTCTTT.

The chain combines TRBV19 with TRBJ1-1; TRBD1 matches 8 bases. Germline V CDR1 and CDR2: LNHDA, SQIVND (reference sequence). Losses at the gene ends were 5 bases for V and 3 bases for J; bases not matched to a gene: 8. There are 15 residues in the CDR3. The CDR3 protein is CASSDRGVKYTEAFF. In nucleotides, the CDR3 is TGTGCCAGTAGTGACAGGGGTGTGAAGTACACTGAAGCTTTCTTT.

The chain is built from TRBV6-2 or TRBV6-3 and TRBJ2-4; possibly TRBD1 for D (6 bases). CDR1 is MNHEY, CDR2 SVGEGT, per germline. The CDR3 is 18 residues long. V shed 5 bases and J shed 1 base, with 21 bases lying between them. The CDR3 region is CASSLALWGRGAKNIQYF. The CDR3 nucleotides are TGTGCCAGCAGTCTTGCCCTCTGGGGGCGAGGGGCCAAAAACATTCAGTACTTC.

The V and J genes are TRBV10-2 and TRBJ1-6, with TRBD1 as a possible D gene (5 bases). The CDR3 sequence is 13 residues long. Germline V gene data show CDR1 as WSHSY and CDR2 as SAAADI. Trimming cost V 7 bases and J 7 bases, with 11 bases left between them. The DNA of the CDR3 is TGCGCCAGCAATGCGGGGGACAATTCACCCCTCCACTTT. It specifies CASNAGDNSPLHF.

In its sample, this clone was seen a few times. The CDR3 protein is CASSQEGRGGHNEQFF. The CDR3 coding sequence is TGCGCCAGCAGCCAAGAAGGGCGGGGGGGCCACAATGAGCAGTTCTTC. The chain employs TRBV4-1 and TRBJ2-1, with 9 positions matching TRBD2. Germline loops: CDR1 MGHRA, CDR2 YSYEKL. The CDR3 contains 16 residues. Trimming cost V 0 bases and J 5 bases; bases outside gene matches: 5.

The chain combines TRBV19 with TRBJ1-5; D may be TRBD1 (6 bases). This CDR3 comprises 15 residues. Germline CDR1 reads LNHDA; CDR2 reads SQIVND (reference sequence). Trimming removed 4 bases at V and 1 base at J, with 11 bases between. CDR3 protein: CASSTGGLSNQPQHF. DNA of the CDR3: TGTGCCAGTAGTACGGGGGGGCTAAGCAATCAGCCCCAGCATTTT.

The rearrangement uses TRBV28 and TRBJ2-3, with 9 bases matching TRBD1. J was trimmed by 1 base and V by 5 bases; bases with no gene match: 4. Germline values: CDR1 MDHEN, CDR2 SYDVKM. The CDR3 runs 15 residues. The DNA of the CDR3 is TGTGCCAGCAGTGACCGGGACAGGGGCACAGATACGCAGTATTTT. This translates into CASSDRDRGTDTQYF.